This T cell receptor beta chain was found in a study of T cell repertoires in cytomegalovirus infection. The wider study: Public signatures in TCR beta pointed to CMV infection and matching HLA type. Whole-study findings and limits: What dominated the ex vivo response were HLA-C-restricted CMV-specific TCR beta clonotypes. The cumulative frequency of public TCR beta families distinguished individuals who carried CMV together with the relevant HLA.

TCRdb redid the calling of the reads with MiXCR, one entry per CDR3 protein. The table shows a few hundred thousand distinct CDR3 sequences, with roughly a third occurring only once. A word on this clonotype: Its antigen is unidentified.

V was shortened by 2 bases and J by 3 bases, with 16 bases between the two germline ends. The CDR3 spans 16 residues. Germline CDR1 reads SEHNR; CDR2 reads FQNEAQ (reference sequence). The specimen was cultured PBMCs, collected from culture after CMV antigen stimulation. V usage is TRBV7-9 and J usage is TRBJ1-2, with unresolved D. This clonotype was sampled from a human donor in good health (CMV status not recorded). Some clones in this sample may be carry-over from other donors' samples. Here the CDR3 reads CASSLLRAQGDYGYTF. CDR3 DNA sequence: TGTGCCAGCAGCTTACTTCGGGCCCAAGGAGACTATGGCTACACCTTC.